This record covers a single T cell receptor beta chain. Its cognate antigen has yet to be identified. The sample holds no much larger clone one base away, and base qualities are not on file. Trimming removed 0 bases from V and 3 bases from J, leaving 13 bases between the germline ends. Sequences SGHKS (CDR1) and YYEKEE (CDR2) are obtained from the germline V gene (reference sequence). The CDR3 goes from the cysteine to the phenylalanine over 15 residues. The read is trimmed to its CDR3 DNA, 45 bases read in frame from base 1. This record comes from a study of cytomegalovirus exposure and HLA in healthy donors (dated by TCRdb to about 2017). Background for the entire study: An earlier analysis of approximately 640 of the donors reported 250 to 300 Gb of sequence data and some 120 million unique TCR beta sequences from some 180 million T cells. An early release covering approximately 600 HLA-typed donors comprised 300 to 350 gigabases of sequencing data and 85 million or so unique TCR sequences. Of the 300 to 400 genotyped donors, around 81% fell in the genetic ancestry cluster associated with self-reported Caucasian donors. The study aimed to test whether signatures of past pathogen exposure could be identified by cataloging public T cell receptors. The T cell repertoires of 700 or so subjects were profiled by immunosequencing and related to cytomegalovirus serostatus. In addition to the first cohort of 666 subjects, a separate validation cohort of 100 to 150 different subjects was used. To predict cytomegalovirus infection status, the study combined high-throughput TCR immunosequencing, statistical association of individual TCRs with disease status, and machine learning. A later analysis re-examined previously published TCR beta repertoires from roughly 650 donors and added high-resolution HLA genotyping to investigate patterns of TCR occurrence. Rather than drawing on any new phenotypic data, the later analysis identified candidate immune exposures from TCR beta sequences and the way those sequences occurred across donors. An earlier analysis of several hundred of the donors applied high-throughput TCR beta sequencing to assess whether each TCR beta V gene segment acted as functional or pseudogenic. Donor age, sex, ethnicity and CMV serostatus were compiled together with the repertoire data. A later genetic analysis used genome-wide SNP genotypes for about 65% of the roughly 700 donors, treating that subset as a discovery cohort. All discovery cohort repertoires had been generated on a single sequencing platform. HLA typing covered class I and class II loci at four-digit resolution. Typing coverage differed by locus: A, B, C, DRB1 and DQB1 were typed in about 620-630 donors, DQA1 in approximately 520, DPA1 in 600 to 610, and DPB1 in approximately 450. A handful of DR-DQ haplotypes were handled as single units for association and clustering because linkage in the cohort was strong. On average, around 240,000 unique TCR beta nucleotide sequences were sequenced per donor among more than 350 genotyped donors of the cohort, with roughly a sixth of those sequences being non-productive.

In total, approximately 690 healthy bone marrow donors made up the cohort. At the time of sampling, every cohort member was nominally healthy, though immune exposures that went unrecorded were likely present. The donor tested CMV seropositive and was one of the 289 seropositive cohort members. A peripheral blood sample was provided by each donor, and peripheral blood mononuclear cells were used for TCR beta sequencing. The Qiagen DNeasy Blood Extraction Kit was used to extract genomic DNA from the blood cell samples. Library method: the immunoSEQ multiplex PCR assay. For the multiplex PCR, a mixture combining 60 forward primers for TCR Vbeta segments and 13 reverse primers for TCR Jbeta segments was used. Amplification of the CDR3 region of rearranged TCR beta genes was performed with a multiplex PCR assay on genomic DNA. The amplified TCR beta libraries were sequenced on the Illumina HiSeq System as 87-base-pair reads. Under the source paper's analysis protocol: Across the roughly 600 repertoires, a later analysis counted 60 million to 90 million unique TCR beta chains, 9.5 million to 12 million of which were shared by at least two donors. Raw reads were error-corrected and collapsed into unique sequences with a nearest-neighbor algorithm that merged closely related sequences to remove PCR and sequencing errors. Alignment of CDR3 sequences to IMGT reference sequences was used to assign V, D and J gene segments. Each retained sequence needed at least a six-nucleotide match to both a V gene segment and a J gene segment. Rearrangements were classified as productive when the CDR3 lacked stop codons and remained in frame with V and J, and all other rearrangements were classified as non-productive. Following IMGT convention, CDR3 was defined as the stretch from the second conserved V-encoded cysteine up to the conserved J-encoded phenylalanine. Sequences without an unambiguous match to a single V gene segment were excluded from the earlier analysis of 450 to 650 of the donors. An earlier analysis of 587 of the donors called V segments functional above 56.7% productive rearrangements and segregating when the between-donor standard deviation exceeded 5%. A statistical classification framework was built for diagnosing cytomegalovirus status from the catalog of TCR beta chain sequences. In a later analysis, V and J genes were assigned by comparing TCR nucleotide sequences against IMGT/GENE-DB human TR gene sequences. In a later analysis, CDR3 sequences and most-parsimonious VDJ recombination scenarios were assigned using the TCRdist pipeline. In a later analysis, each TCR beta chain was defined by its CDR3 amino acid sequence together with its V-gene family, and reads lacking a unique V-gene family were excluded. As a way to deal with suspected cross-contamination and a sequencing artifact, a later analysis dropped more than 500 nucleotide sequences that were highly shared and had low generation probability. A later analysis calculated a clonal expansion index for each public chain from normalized within-repertoire ranks of inferred template counts. A later analysis computed generation probabilities with a VDJ recombination model fitted to out-of-frame rearrangements, and checked the results against IGoR. A later analysis scored TCR-TCR, TCR-HLA and TCR-CMV co-occurrence with hypergeometric tests, applying a repertoire-size bias correction to TCR pairs. A later analysis estimated false discovery rates by permuting HLA or CMV assignments 20 times. A later analysis grouped co-occurring TCRs with DBSCAN, adding TCRdist sequence similarity when clustering within HLA-allele-positive subsets. Repertoires with fewer than 30,000 or more than 120,000 public chains, plus five repertoires with anomalous nucleotide sharing, were excluded from co-occurrence clustering. TCRdb retrieved this table from immuneACCESS and kept in-frame rearrangements only. Not all clones are present; in checked studies, unresolved V genes account for under half, and no reason is known for the remainder. V and J calls and clone size come straight from that table; D and trimming were deduced from the DNA. This sample holds approximately 170,000 clones; approximately 81% were observed only once. The ten most abundant clones make up approximately 2.5% of the sample.

The study at large found these results: A further reported finding was that TCR beta sequences accurately predicted the HLA-A and HLA-B alleles for most subjects in the first cohort. A later analysis found that HLA-associated TCR beta chains were more clonally expanded and had lower generation probabilities than equally common non-associated chains. It was suggested by the authors that the approach could potentially be generalized to other disease states and immunological phenotypes. CMV serostatus was the only immune exposure information available for the cohort. In an earlier analysis of more than 450 of the donors, most TCR beta V segments were observed in productive rearrangements about 87% or about 30% of the time, broadly matching IMGT annotations. In vitro tests confirmed that three of the cytomegalovirus-associated TCR beta chains recognize cytomegalovirus antigens. While some public TCRs were present in many individuals, most TCR sequences turned up only very rarely across donors. Cytomegalovirus status was reported to be diagnosed by the classifier with high specificity and sensitivity in both the original and validation cohorts. Because HLA typing was missing for some donors at each locus, association tests included only the typed subset. Most CMV-associated TCR beta chains appeared to be HLA-restricted in a later analysis, and the HLA associations seemed to be driven largely by CMV exposure. Because the 87-base-pair reads could not distinguish some IMGT-functional V segments, including TRBV6-2 and TRBV6-3, those segments were excluded. In a later analysis, more than 15,000 TCR beta sequences were associated with specific HLA alleles at a false discovery rate of 0.05. Linkage disequilibrium might explain the correlated functional status among segregating V segments, but an unknown experimental factor could not be excluded. The study gave a list of 150 to 200 TCR beta chains associated with cytomegalovirus. A cluster of highly shared sequence variants was judged likely to be a technical artifact of the sequencing pipeline. Seventeen rarely observed V segments, including chromosome 9 orphons, were excluded from the earlier analysis of a few hundred of the donors because counts were too low. The cohort was sequenced for TCR beta chains only, and without alpha or paired-chain data the features that could be detected were limited. In a later genetic analysis, a missense DCLRE1C variant was associated with V-gene and J-gene trimming of TCR beta chains, and the association was replicated in an independent cohort. Compared with the roughly 670-donor mean, donors in an Asian-associated ancestry cluster had fewer N-insertions in productive TCRs, according to a later genetic analysis. A later analysis reported that several top co-occurrence clusters appeared linked to parvovirus B19, influenza, CMV and Epstein-Barr virus. In a later analysis, TCR association rates were found to vary across HLA loci, with the most associated TCRs seen for DRB1 alleles and the fewest for HLA-C alleles. Presence/absence analyses assumed roughly uniform sequencing depth across donors, an assumption that may not hold. When HLA alleles, especially DR and DQ, strongly co-occurred, TCR associations were difficult to assign to individual alleles.

The sequence derives from a man aged 25-40 years in good health and CMV-seropositive. This receptor chain uses TRBV5-5 and TRBJ2-7; the D region possibly corresponds to TRBD2 (6 bases align). The material sequenced was PBMCs. The CDR3 region reads CASSLEGRDFYEQYF. The nucleotides read TGTGCCAGCAGCTTGGAGGGGCGGGACTTCTACGAGCAGTACTTC.